The 18 T cell receptor beta chains in this list originate from one sample, sequenced in a study of early T cells in non-severe SARS-CoV-2 infection. TCRdb passed the 5' RACE reads through MiXCR, listing each CDR3 protein once. The sample has about 59,000 distinct CDR3 sequences; about a tenth are singletons. Sequenced: whole blood. Source of these receptors: an adult who was a healthcare worker with PCR-confirmed SARS-CoV-2 infection or an uninfected control (not recorded which).

The chain employs TRBV18 and TRBJ1-5; TRBD1 matches at 7 bases. The CDR3 runs to 16 residues. Trimming took 4 bases from V and 7 from J; bases not matched to a gene: 13. In germline, CDR1 is KGHSH, CDR2 LQKENI. The CDR3: CASSLVNRGPWQPQHF. DNA for the CDR3: TGTGCCAGCTCACTCGTCAACAGGGGACCATGGCAGCCCCAGCATTTT.

The sample holds many counts of this clonotype. This chain uses TRBV20-1 with TRBJ1-1; no clear D gene. Between the trimmed V and J ends, which lost 8 bases and 5 bases, there was a span of 21 bases. Germline CDR1 reads DFQATT; CDR2 reads SNEGSKA (reference sequence). This CDR3 has 14 amino acids. This CDR3 is CSFLSRGGRTEAFF. The DNA of the CDR3 is TGCAGTTTCTTATCCCGCGGAGGGAGGACTGAAGCTTTCTTT.

This clonotype was detected only a few times. V is TRBV28 and J is TRBJ1-2, with TRBD1 matching over 8 bases. This CDR3 contains 21 residues. In germline, CDR1 is MDHEN, CDR2 SYDVKM. Trimming took 5 bases from V and 2 from J; bases not matched to a gene: 25. DNA of the CDR3: TGTGCCAGCAGTCCTCTCTTCCTTGGACAGGGTCAAAAGGGGCAGAACTATGGCTACACCTTC. Encoded protein: CASSPLFLGQGQKGQNYGYTF.

This clonotype was seen many times. The rearrangement uses TRBV5-1 and TRBJ2-4, with D perhaps TRBD2 (6 bases). V lost 4 bases and J lost 4, with 18 bases in between. CDR3 length: 16 residues. CDR1 and CDR2 (germline): SGHRS, YFSETQ. For the CDR3, the DNA is TGCGCCAGCAGCGTAGGGGAGGTCACCGGGAAAAACATTCAGTACTTC. Translation gives CASSVGEVTGKNIQYF.

This clonotype was detected ten times or more. V gene TRBV7-9 combines with J gene TRBJ2-3, with 13 bases aligning to TRBD2. The germline V gene encodes CDR1 SEHNR and CDR2 FQNEAQ (reference sequence). Trimming took 5 bases from V and 0 from J; bases not matched to a gene: 2. CDR3 size: 16 residues. The CDR3 DNA follows: TGTGCCAGCAGCCAACTAGCGGGGGGGAGCACAGATACGCAGTATTTT. Its protein is CASSQLAGGSTDTQYF.

This clonotype was found many times. V and J are TRBV6-5 and TRBJ1-2; maybe TRBD1 (6 bases). V was trimmed by 5 bases and J by 8 bases, leaving 15 bases between them. The CDR3 runs 13 residues. Germline V gives CDR1 MNHEY, CDR2 SVGAGI. CDR3 loop: CASSLISGDGYTF. As DNA, the CDR3 is TGTGCCAGCAGTCTAATCTCAGGGGACGGCTACACCTTC.

This clonotype was counted only a few times. The chain is built from TRBV18 and TRBJ2-7; 7 bases agree with TRBD2. Trimming removed 0 bases from V and 12 bases from J; junction bases left unmatched: 11. The CDR3 totals 14 residues. The germline V gene has CDR1 KGHSH and CDR2 LQKENI. The chain's CDR3 is CASSPPDGRGPLYF. The CDR3 DNA reads as TGTGCCAGCTCACCACCGGATGGGAGGGGCCCTTTGTACTTC. Looking up the rest from reference TRBV18 and TRBJ2-7 gives the full variable domain: NAGVMQNPRHLVRRRGQEARLRCSPMKGHSHVYWYRQLPEEGLKFMVYLQKENIIDESGMPKERFSAEFPKEGPSILRIQQVVRGDSAAYFCASSPPDGRGPLYFGPGTRLTVT.

This clonotype was counted only a few times. The chain couples TRBV4-1 to TRBJ2-7, with D perhaps being TRBD1 or TRBD2 (5 bases each). Germline CDR1 and CDR2: MGHRA and YSYEKL. With 1 base removed from V and 3 bases from J, the gap between germline ends came to 13 bases. The CDR3 runs to 15 residues. The CDR3 DNA reads TGCGCCAGCAGCCAAGTTTCGGGGCCTTACTACGAGCAGTACTTC. Translated, it gives CASSQVSGPYYEQYF.

The chain has TRBV7-2 and TRBJ2-3; D gene uncertain. The CDR3 extends over 14 amino acids. The V gene's germline CDR1 is SGHTA and CDR2 FQGNSA. V lost 1 base and J lost 2, with 7 bases in between. CDR3 protein: CASSLDLNTDTQYF. CDR3 sequence (DNA): TGTGCCAGCAGCTTAGACCTTAACACAGATACGCAGTATTTT.

This clonotype came up many times. V and J are TRBV20-1 and TRBJ2-7; perhaps TRBD1 as D (5 bases). The CDR3 totals 15 residues. Trimming pared 0 bases from V and 3 bases from J, leaving 15 bases between. Germline CDR1 reads DFQATT; CDR2 reads SNEGSKA (reference sequence). As DNA, the CDR3 is TGCAGTGCTAGAGATCCCCGGTTGGGGCTCTACGAGCAGTACTTC. As protein: CSARDPRLGLYEQYF.

Note on this clonotype: One junction end disagrees with the germline gene, perhaps due to a read error. The V gene is TRBV5-6, the J gene TRBJ2-4, with no clear D. The CDR3 runs 17 residues. CDR1 SGHDT and CDR2 YYEEEE come from the germline V gene. Here the CDR3 reads CACSLVAADSAKNIQYF. As DNA, the CDR3 is TGTGCCTGCAGCTTGGTGGCGGCTGATTCAGCCAAAAACATTCAGTACTTC.

A word on this clonotype: One base away lies a much larger clone, so this may be a sequencing read error. The chain employs TRBV12-3 or TRBV12-4 and TRBJ1-6, with 7 nucleotides matching TRBD1. This CDR3 region has 15 residues. V was clipped by 8 bases and J by 7 bases; unmatched bases: 11. The CDR3 sequence: CASSRTGQSNSPLHF. The CDR3 bases are TGTGCCAGCTCCCGGACGGGACAGTCCAATTCACCCCTCCACTTT.

This clonotype appeared a few times. The V gene is TRBV5-1, the J gene TRBJ2-2; no reliable D call. V was cut by 5 bases and J by 4 bases, with 15 bases left in between. Per germline, CDR1 SGHRS and CDR2 YFSETQ. The CDR3 is made up of 15 amino acids. The CDR3 nucleotides read TGCGCCAGCAGTCCGCGAAATAGTGGCACCGGGGAGCTGTTTTTT. Protein sequence: CASSPRNSGTGELFF. Drawing the rest from reference TRBV5-1 and TRBJ2-2, the complete variable domain is KAGVTQTPRYLIKTRGQQVTLSCSPISGHRSVSWYQQTPGQGLQFLFEYFSETQRNKGNFPGRFSGRQFSNSRSEMNVSTLELGDSALYLCASSPRNSGTGELFFGEGSRLTVL.

This clonotype was observed a few times. This sequence joins TRBV5-1 and TRBJ2-7; 7 nucleotides line up with TRBD2. This CDR3 contains 15 residues. Trimming at V came to 0 bases and at J to 2 bases, leaving 5 bases not matched to a gene. Germline V lookup: CDR1 SGHRS, CDR2 YFSETQ. The CDR3 nucleotides are TGCGCCAGCAGCTTGGAGGCCGGGAGGACCTACGAGCAGTACTTC. Encoded protein: CASSLEAGRTYEQYF.

This clonotype was recorded many times. V is TRBV25-1 and J is TRBJ2-3; D call uncertain. The CDR3 has 16 residues. Germline assignment: CDR1 MGHDK and CDR2 SYGVNS. V dropped 6 bases and J dropped 1 base, with 17 bases sitting between them. Written as DNA, the CDR3 is TGTGCCAGCAGCGCTCGGACGAGAGCCGGCACAGATACGCAGTATTTT. This encodes CASSARTRAGTDTQYF.

Many counts were recorded for this clonotype. The rearrangement uses TRBV30 and TRBJ2-7; no clear D gene. The CDR3 is made up of 16 amino acids. V was shortened by 4 bases and J by 0 bases, with 19 bases between the two germline ends. CDR1 and CDR2 from the germline V gene are GTSNPN and SVGIG (reference sequence). The CDR3 DNA is TGTGCCTGGACCCCGCGCGGACCTTCCCGCTCCTACGAGCAGTACTTC. The encoded protein is CAWTPRGPSRSYEQYF.

This clonotype was seen repeatedly, ten times or more. The J gene is TRBJ2-5, the V gene TRBV6-5; D not resolved. CDR1 MNHEY and CDR2 SVGAGI come from the germline V gene. The CDR3 is made up of 14 amino acids. Trimming removed 6 bases at V and 2 bases at J, with 13 bases between. The CDR3 loop is CASSPTDPQETQYF. CDR3 bases: TGTGCCAGCAGCCCCACGGACCCACAAGAGACCCAGTACTTC.

This clonotype was observed many times. This chain joins TRBV7-8 and TRBJ1-1; the D gene is possibly TRBD1 (6 bases). This CDR3 has 15 residues. In germline, CDR1 is SGHVS, CDR2 FQNEAQ. Trimming left V 2 bases short and J 1 base short, with 11 bases between. The CDR3 spells CASSLTRTANTEAFF. DNA of the CDR3: TGTGCCAGCAGCTTAACCAGGACAGCGAACACTGAAGCTTTCTTT.